A single sample is the source of the 23 T cell receptor beta chains below, sequenced in a study of beta chain features in type 1 diabetes. Points from the study as a whole: Researchers report that Type 1 diabetes patients had moderately but significantly shorter TCRB CDR3s across all four CD4+ subsets.

Expressed TCRB transcripts were sequenced, since all the RNA that had been isolated was reverse transcribed. The assay was immunoSEQ multiplex PCR, and TCRdb's table has in-frame clones only and misses some. The sample consists of about 400,000 clones, 10% to 15% of them appearing once. No antigen has been assigned to these receptors. Sequenced sample: naive CD4+ T cells from blood. The origin of the receptors is a woman under 30 with type 1 diabetes.

This clone was counted between two and nine times. The chain joins TRBV30 to TRBJ2-3; TRBD2 matches at 12 bases. The CDR3 consists of 15 residues. V lost 3 bases to trimming and J lost 4 bases; unmatched junction nucleotides: 5. Germline CDR1 and CDR2: GTSNPN and SVGIG (reference sequence). CDR3 amino acids: CAWRRTSGTSDTQYF. For the CDR3, the DNA is TGTGCCTGGAGAAGGACTAGCGGGACTTCAGATACGCAGTATTTT.

The table lists this clone with a few counts. The CDR3 region is CASSLQGWTEAFF. The DNA of the CDR3 is TGTGCCAGCAGCCTTCAGGGTTGGACTGAAGCTTTCTTT. The chain uses TRBV14 and TRBJ1-1; D is possibly TRBD1 (5 bases). Germline V gene data show CDR1 as SGHDN and CDR2 as FVKESK. V lost 4 bases, J lost 5 bases, and 11 bases lay in between. CDR3 length: 13 amino acids.

This clone was seen a few times. The CDR3 region is CASSPPERVRYTF. The CDR3 DNA follows: TGTGCCAGCTCACCCCCGGAGAGGGTGCGCTACACCTTC. V is TRBV18 and J is TRBJ1-2; no clear D gene. Germline V gene lookup returns CDR1 KGHSH and CDR2 LQKENI. CDR3 length: 13 amino acids. V was trimmed by 3 bases and J by 9 bases, leaving 14 bases between them.

This clone was observed a handful of times. The V and J genes are TRBV6-5 and TRBJ1-1; perhaps TRBD1 as D (6 bases). CDR3 length: 15 amino acids. CDR1 and CDR2 (germline): MNHEY, SVGAGI. Trimming stripped 0 bases from V and 6 bases from J, with 14 bases between. The CDR3 spells CASSYSPYRVAEAFF. The DNA of the CDR3 is TGTGCCAGCAGTTACTCCCCATACAGGGTCGCTGAAGCTTTCTTT.

CDR3 sequence reads: CASSSRLANEQFF. CDR3 DNA: TGTGCCAGCAGCTCCCGACTAGCCAATGAGCAGTTCTTC. The gene calls are TRBV11-1 and TRBJ2-1; TRBD2 aligns across 7 bases. Germline V lookup: CDR1 SGHAT, CDR2 FQDESV (reference sequence). J gave up 6 bases and V 4 bases, and 3 bases lay outside the gene matches. The CDR3 contains 13 residues.

This clone was counted only a few times. The chain carries TRBV28 and TRBJ1-2; D not certain. This CDR3 has 11 amino acids. The germline V gene encodes CDR1 MDHEN and CDR2 SYDVKM. The V and J ends lost 5 bases and 3 bases respectively, with 4 bases between them. CDR3 sequence (DNA): TGTGCCAGCAGTACAGACTATGGCTACACCTTC. This codes for CASSTDYGYTF.

This clone has a handful of counts. The chain links TRBV9 to TRBJ2-3; D perhaps matches TRBD2 (6 bases). Germline CDR1 and CDR2: SGDLS and YYNGEE. CDR3 length equals 14 residues. The V and J ends lost 4 bases and 1 base respectively, with 10 bases between them. The CDR3 sequence: CASSPGLRTDTQYF. The DNA for the CDR3 is TGTGCCAGCAGCCCGGGACTTCGCACAGATACGCAGTATTTT.

This chain links TRBV4-3 with TRBJ1-6; 8 bases agree with TRBD1. Germline trimming cut 1 base from V and 7 bases from J; bases unmatched to any gene: 12. This CDR3 is built from 18 residues. CDR1 and CDR2 from the germline V gene are LGHNA and YSLEER. CDR3 sequence reads: CASSQGPLMTGENSPLHF. The CDR3 coding sequence is TGCGCCAGCAGCCAAGGTCCCTTGATGACAGGGGAAAATTCACCCCTCCACTTT.

The chain carries TRBV25-1 and TRBJ2-5; D possibly corresponds to TRBD1 (6 bases). The CDR3 spans 12 residues. Trimming left V 8 bases short and J 5 bases short, with 12 bases between. Germline assignment: CDR1 MGHDK and CDR2 SYGVNS. CDR3 sequence: CASGGHPETQYF. The CDR3 nucleotides read TGTGCCAGCGGGGGACACCCGGAGACCCAGTACTTC.

The chain links TRBV7-2 to TRBJ2-1; 9 bases map to TRBD1. The junction had 7 bases not matched to a gene; V was cut back by 5 bases and J by 5 bases. The germline CDR1 and CDR2 sequences are SGHTA and FQGNSA. CDR3 length equals 15 residues. The CDR3 DNA is TGTGCCAGCAGCCAGGACAGGGGCATACACAATGAGCAGTTCTTC. Amino acid sequence: CASSQDRGIHNEQFF.

The DNA for the CDR3 is TGCAGCGTTGAAGGTCTTGCGGGGGCGAGCACTGAAGCTTTCTTT. This codes for CSVEGLAGASTEAFF. The chain links TRBV29-1 to TRBJ1-1, with a possible D match to TRBD1 (6 bases). The CDR3 is made up of 15 amino acids. CDR1 is SQVTM, CDR2 ANQGSEA, per germline. The V end was cut by 1 base, the J end by 4 bases, with 16 bases between.

The chain recombines TRBV9 with TRBJ1-4; 8 bases line up with TRBD1. This CDR3 contains 14 residues. Germline loops: CDR1 SGDLS, CDR2 YYNGEE. J lost 8 bases, V lost 3 bases, and 6 bases had no gene match. In DNA form, the CDR3 reads TGTGCCAGCAGCGGGGGACAGGCTAGGGAAAAACTGTTTTTT. This gives the protein CASSGGQAREKLFF.

This clone turned up a few times. V gene TRBV4-3 combines with J gene TRBJ2-2; the D gene is possibly TRBD1 (5 bases). V lost 5 bases and J 3 bases, leaving 10 bases between the germline ends. This CDR3 has 14 amino acids. Germline V lookup: CDR1 LGHNA, CDR2 YSLEER. CDR3 amino acids: CASSGFRDTGELFF. The CDR3 nucleotides are TGCGCCAGCAGCGGGTTCAGGGACACCGGGGAGCTGTTTTTT.

This clone was observed a handful of times. This chain links TRBV6-5 with TRBJ2-7, with D perhaps matching TRBD1 (6 bases). The CDR3 totals 15 residues. Looked up from germline, CDR1 is MNHEY and CDR2 is SVGAGI. V dropped 5 bases and J dropped 2 bases, with 16 bases sitting between them. The DNA of the CDR3 is TGTGCCAGCAGTCCGACAGGACACAACGCCTACGAGCAGTACTTC. Amino acids: CASSPTGHNAYEQYF.

The sample holds a few counts of this clone. The gene calls are TRBV5-6 and TRBJ1-4, with unresolved D. The CDR3 length is 12 residues. The V end lost 7 bases, the J end lost 7 bases, and 11 bases lay between the germline ends. Germline V gene sequence: CDR1 SGHDT, CDR2 YYEEEE. The CDR3 loop reads CASGRGFEKLFF. Written as DNA, the CDR3 is TGTGCCAGCGGCCGGGGTTTTGAAAAACTGTTTTTT. Full variable domain (remainder filled in from reference TRBV5-6 and TRBJ1-4): DAGVTQSPTHLIKTRGQQVTLRCSPKSGHDTVSWYQQALGQGPQFIFQYYEEEERQRGNFPDRFSGHQFPNYSSELNVNALLLGDSALYLCASGRGFEKLFFGSGTQLSVL.

The chain is built from TRBV7-2 and TRBJ2-7; D gene uncertain. Trimming removed 6 bases at V and 3 bases at J, with 15 bases between. Per germline, CDR1 SGHTA and CDR2 FQGNSA. CDR3 length: 14 amino acids. CDR3 sequence: CASSLLTSRYEQYF. The CDR3 coding sequence is TGTGCCAGCAGTCTTCTGACAAGTCGCTACGAGCAGTACTTC.

The rearrangement joins TRBV11-2 to TRBJ2-4; D might be TRBD1 (6 bases). CDR3 size: 13 residues. V lost 1 base to trimming and J lost 7 bases, with 8 bases between them. Per germline, CDR1 SGHAT and CDR2 FQNNGV. CDR3 amino acids: CASSLGTVNIQYF. In nucleotides, the CDR3 is TGTGCCAGCAGCTTAGGGACAGTGAACATTCAGTACTTC.

The rearrangement uses TRBV9 and TRBJ1-5, with TRBD1 identical over 8 bases. CDR1 is SGDLS, CDR2 YYNGEE, per germline. J gave up 3 bases and V 0 bases, and 2 bases lay outside the gene matches. The CDR3 loop spans 15 amino acids. The CDR3 is CASSVGQGLNQPQHF. CDR3 bases: TGTGCCAGCAGCGTAGGACAGGGGCTCAATCAGCCCCAGCATTTT.

CDR3 amino acids: CASSLVISNQPQHF. Written as DNA, the CDR3 is TGTGCCAGCAGCTTAGTCATTAGCAATCAGCCCCAGCATTTT. V is TRBV7-8 and J is TRBJ1-5; D is uncertain. V was trimmed by 1 base and J by 0 bases, leaving 4 bases between them. The germline CDR1 and CDR2 sequences are SGHVS and FQNEAQ. The CDR3 is made up of 14 amino acids.

Remarks on this clone: Other DNA sequences of this sample code for an identical CDR3. The chain employs TRBV5-1 and TRBJ2-5; TRBD1 matches at 9 bases. Trimming took 0 bases from V and 4 from J; bases not matched to a gene: 4. Germline V gives CDR1 SGHRS, CDR2 YFSETQ. The CDR3 covers 15 residues. CDR3 region: CASSLGTGGRETQYF. The CDR3 coding sequence is TGCGCCAGCAGCTTGGGAACAGGGGGCAGAGAGACCCAGTACTTC.

This clone was counted between two and nine times. The rearrangement uses TRBV7-9 and TRBJ2-1, with 10 bases lining up with TRBD2. This CDR3 has 19 amino acids. V lost 3 bases to trimming and J lost 8 bases; unmatched junction nucleotides: 19. The germline V gene encodes CDR1 SEHNR and CDR2 FQNEAQ (reference sequence). In DNA, the CDR3 is TGTGCCAGCAGCTTCCCCGGGACTAGCGCCTCCCTAGTTTTCGATGAGCAGTTCTTC. Translating it yields CASSFPGTSASLVFDEQFF.

This chain joins TRBV4-1 and TRBJ2-2, with D hard to call. V lost 3 bases to trimming and J lost 6 bases, with 8 bases between them. The CDR3 consists of 13 residues. Germline V lookup: CDR1 MGHRA, CDR2 YSYEKL. The CDR3 nucleotides are TGCGCCAGCAGCCACCCTGTATCCGGGGAGCTGTTTTTT. It is translated as CASSHPVSGELFF.

The chain carries TRBV29-1 and TRBJ2-7; TRBD1 matches 10 bases. Trimming took 4 bases from V and 4 from J; bases not matched to a gene: 7. The germline gives CDR1 SQVTM, CDR2 ANQGSEA. The CDR3 totals 14 residues. The CDR3 here is CSVARDRGWYEQYF. CDR3 sequence (DNA): TGCAGCGTTGCCCGGGACAGGGGATGGTACGAGCAGTACTTC.